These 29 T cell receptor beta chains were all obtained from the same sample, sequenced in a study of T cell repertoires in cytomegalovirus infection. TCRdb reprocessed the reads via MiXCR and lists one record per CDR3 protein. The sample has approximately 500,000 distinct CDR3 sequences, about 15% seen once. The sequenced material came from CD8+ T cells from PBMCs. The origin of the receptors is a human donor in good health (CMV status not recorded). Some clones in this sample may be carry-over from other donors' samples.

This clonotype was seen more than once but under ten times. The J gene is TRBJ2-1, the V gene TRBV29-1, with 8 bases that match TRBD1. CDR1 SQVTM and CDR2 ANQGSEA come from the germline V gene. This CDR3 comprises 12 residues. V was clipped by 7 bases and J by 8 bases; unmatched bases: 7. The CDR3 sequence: CSANGQGDEQFF. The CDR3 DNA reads TGCAGCGCCAACGGACAGGGCGATGAGCAGTTCTTC.

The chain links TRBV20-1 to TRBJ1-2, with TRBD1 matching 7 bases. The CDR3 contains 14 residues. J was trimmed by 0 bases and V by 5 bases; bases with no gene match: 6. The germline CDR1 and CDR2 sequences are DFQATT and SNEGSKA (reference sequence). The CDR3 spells CSADPDRTNYGYTF. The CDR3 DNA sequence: TGCAGTGCTGACCCGGACAGGACTAACTATGGCTACACCTTC.

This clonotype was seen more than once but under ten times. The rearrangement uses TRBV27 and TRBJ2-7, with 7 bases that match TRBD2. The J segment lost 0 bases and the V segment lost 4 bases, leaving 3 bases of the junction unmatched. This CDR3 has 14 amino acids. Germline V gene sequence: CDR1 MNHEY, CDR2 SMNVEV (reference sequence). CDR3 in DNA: TGTGCCAGCAGTTCACTAGCGTACTCCTACGAGCAGTACTTC. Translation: CASSSLAYSYEQYF.

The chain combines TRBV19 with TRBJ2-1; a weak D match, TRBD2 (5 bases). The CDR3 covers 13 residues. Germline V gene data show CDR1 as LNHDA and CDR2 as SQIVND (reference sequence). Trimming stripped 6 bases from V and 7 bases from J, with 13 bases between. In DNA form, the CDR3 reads TGTGCCAGTAGCTCCGGAGGTCGGAATGAGCAGTTCTTC. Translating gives CASSSGGRNEQFF.

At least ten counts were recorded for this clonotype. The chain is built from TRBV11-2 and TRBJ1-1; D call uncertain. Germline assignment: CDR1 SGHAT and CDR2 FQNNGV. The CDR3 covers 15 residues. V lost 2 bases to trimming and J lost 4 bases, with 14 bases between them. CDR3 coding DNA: TGTGCCAGCAGCTTAAGTCACACGCGGGGCACTGAAGCTTTCTTT. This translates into CASSLSHTRGTEAFF.

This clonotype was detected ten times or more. Here the CDR3 reads CASRADATGELFF. DNA for the CDR3: TGTGCTAGCCGGGCGGATGCCACCGGGGAGCTGTTTTTT. This rearrangement joins TRBV12-5 to TRBJ2-2; D remains ambiguous. V lost 9 bases and J 4 bases, leaving 12 bases between the germline ends. There are 13 residues in the CDR3. Looked up from germline, CDR1 is LGHNT and CDR2 is FRNRAP.

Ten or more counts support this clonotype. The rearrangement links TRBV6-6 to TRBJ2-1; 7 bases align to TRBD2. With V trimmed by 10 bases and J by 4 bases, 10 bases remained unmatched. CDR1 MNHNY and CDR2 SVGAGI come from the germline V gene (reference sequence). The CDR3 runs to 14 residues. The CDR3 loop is CATYGGKVYNEQFF. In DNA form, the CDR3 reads TGTGCCACCTACGGGGGGAAAGTGTACAATGAGCAGTTCTTC.

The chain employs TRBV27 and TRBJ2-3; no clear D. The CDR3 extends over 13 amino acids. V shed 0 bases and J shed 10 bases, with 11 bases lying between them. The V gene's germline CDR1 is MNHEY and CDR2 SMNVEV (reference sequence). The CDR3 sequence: CASSLSSDPPQYF. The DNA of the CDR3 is TGTGCCAGCAGTTTATCGTCGGACCCTCCGCAGTATTTT.

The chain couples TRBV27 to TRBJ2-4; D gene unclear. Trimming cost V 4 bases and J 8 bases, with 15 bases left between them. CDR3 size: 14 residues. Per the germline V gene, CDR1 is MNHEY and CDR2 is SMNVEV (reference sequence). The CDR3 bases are TGTGCCAGCAGTTCCGAAACCCACCAACACATTCAGTACTTC. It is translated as CASSSETHQHIQYF.

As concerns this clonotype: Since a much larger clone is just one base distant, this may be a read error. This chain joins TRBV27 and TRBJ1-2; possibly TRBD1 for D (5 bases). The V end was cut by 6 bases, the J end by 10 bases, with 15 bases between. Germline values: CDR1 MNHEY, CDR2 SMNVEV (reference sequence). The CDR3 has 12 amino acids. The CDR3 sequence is CASRAPSGVYTF. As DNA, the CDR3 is TGTGCCAGCAGAGCACCGTCGGGGGTCTACACCTTC.

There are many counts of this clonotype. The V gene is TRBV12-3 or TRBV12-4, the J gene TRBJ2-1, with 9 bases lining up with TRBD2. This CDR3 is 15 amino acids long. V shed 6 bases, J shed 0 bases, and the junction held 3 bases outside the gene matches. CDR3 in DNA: TGTGCCAGCAGAATTAGCGGGAGCTCCTACAATGAGCAGTTCTTC. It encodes CASRISGSSYNEQFF.

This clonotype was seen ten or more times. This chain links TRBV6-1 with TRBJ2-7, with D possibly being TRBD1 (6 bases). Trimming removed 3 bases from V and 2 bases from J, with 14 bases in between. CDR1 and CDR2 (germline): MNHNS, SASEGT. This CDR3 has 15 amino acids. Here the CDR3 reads CASSDSGQWTYEQYF. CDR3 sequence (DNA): TGTGCCAGCAGTGATTCGGGACAATGGACCTACGAGCAGTACTTC.

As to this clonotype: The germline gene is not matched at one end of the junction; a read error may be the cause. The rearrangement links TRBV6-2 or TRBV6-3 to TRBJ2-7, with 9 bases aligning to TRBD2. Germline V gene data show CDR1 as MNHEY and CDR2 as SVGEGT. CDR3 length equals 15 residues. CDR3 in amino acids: CANSRTGGRAYEQYF. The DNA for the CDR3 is TGTGCCAACAGTAGGACTGGCGGGAGGGCCTACGAGCAGTACTTC.

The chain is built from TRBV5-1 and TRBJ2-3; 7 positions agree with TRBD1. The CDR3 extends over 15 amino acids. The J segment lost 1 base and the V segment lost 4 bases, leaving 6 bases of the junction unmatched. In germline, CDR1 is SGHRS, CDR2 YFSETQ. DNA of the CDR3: TGCGCCAGCAGCAGTAGACAGGGACGCACAGATACGCAGTATTTT. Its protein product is CASSSRQGRTDTQYF.

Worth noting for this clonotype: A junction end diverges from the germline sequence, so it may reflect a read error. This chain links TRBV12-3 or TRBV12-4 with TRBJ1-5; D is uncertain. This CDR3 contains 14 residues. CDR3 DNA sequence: TGTGCAAGCACACCCGCCCCGAGGGTACAGCCCCAGCATTTT. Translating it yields CASTPAPRVQPQHF.

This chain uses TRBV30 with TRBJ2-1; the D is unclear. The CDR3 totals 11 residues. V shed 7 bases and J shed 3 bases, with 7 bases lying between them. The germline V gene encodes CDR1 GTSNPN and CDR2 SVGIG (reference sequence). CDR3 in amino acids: CASQDYNEQFF. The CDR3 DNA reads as TGTGCCTCCCAGGACTACAATGAGCAGTTCTTC.

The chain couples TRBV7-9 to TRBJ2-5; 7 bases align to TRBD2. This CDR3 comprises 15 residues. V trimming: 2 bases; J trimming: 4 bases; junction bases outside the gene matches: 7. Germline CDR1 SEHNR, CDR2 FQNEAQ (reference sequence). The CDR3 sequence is CASSLTGTTGETQYF. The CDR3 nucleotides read TGTGCCAGCAGCTTAACCGGGACTACTGGAGAGACCCAGTACTTC.

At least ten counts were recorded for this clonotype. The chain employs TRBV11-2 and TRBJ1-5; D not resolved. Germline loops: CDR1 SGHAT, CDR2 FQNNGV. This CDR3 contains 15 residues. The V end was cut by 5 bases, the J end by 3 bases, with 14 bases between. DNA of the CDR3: TGTGCCAGCAGCACCGGGCGACACCCCAATCAGCCCCAGCATTTT. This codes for CASSTGRHPNQPQHF.

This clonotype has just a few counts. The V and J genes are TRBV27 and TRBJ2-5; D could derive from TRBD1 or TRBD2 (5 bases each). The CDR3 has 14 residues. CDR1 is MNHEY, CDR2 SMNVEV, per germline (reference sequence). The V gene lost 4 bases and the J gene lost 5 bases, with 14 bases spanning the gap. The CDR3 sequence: CASSSEGRGETQYF. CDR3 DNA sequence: TGTGCCAGCAGTTCTGAGGGGCGCGGGGAGACCCAGTACTTC.

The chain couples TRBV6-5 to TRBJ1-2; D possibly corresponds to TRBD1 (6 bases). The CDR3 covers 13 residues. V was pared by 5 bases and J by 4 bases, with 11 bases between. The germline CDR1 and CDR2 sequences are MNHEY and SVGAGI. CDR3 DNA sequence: TGTGCCAGCAGTGGGGACACGCGCTATGGCTACACCTTC. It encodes CASSGDTRYGYTF.

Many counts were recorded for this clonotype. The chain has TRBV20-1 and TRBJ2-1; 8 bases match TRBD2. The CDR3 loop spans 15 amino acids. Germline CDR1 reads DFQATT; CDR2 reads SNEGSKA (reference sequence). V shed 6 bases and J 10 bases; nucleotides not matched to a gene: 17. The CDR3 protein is CSANPLAEIIGEQFF. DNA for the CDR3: TGCAGTGCCAATCCACTAGCGGAAATTATCGGGGAGCAGTTCTTC.

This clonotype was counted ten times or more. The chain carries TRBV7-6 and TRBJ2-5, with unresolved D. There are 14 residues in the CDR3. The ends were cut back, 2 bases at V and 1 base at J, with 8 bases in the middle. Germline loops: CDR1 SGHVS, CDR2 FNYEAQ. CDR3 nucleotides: TGTGCCAGCAGCTTAAGGAGATTCCAAGAGACCCAGTACTTC. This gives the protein CASSLRRFQETQYF.

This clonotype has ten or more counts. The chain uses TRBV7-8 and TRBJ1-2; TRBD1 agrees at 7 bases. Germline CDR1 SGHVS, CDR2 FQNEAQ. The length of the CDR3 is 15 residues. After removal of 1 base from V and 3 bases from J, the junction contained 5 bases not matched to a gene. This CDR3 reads CASSLEGAADYGYTF. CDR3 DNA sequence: TGTGCCAGCAGCTTAGAGGGGGCGGCAGACTATGGCTACACCTTC.

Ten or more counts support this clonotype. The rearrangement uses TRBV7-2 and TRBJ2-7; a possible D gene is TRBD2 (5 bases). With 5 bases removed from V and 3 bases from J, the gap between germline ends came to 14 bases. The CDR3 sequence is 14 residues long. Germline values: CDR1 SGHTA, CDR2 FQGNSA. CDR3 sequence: CASSAGLTFYEQYF. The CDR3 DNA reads TGTGCCAGCAGCGCCGGACTTACCTTCTACGAGCAGTACTTC.

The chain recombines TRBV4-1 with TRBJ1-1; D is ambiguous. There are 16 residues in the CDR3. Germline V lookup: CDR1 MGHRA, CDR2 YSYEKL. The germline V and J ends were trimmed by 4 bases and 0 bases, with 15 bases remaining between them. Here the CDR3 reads CASSPPDGLMNTEAFF. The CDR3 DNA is TGCGCCAGCAGCCCTCCGGACGGCCTCATGAACACTGAAGCTTTCTTT.

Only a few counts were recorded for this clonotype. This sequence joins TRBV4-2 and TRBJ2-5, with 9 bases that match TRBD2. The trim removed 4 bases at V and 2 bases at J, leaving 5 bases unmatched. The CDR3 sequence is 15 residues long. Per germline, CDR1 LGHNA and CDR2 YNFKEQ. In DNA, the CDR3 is TGTGCCAGCAGCCTTATAGCGGGGGCACAAGAGACCCAGTACTTC. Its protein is CASSLIAGAQETQYF.

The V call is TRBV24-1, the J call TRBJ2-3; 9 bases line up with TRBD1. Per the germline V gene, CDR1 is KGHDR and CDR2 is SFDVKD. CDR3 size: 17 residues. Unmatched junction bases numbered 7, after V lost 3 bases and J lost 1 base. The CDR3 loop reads CATSDPPRTGGTDTQYF. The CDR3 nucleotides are TGTGCCACCAGTGATCCCCCCAGGACAGGGGGCACAGATACGCAGTATTTT.

The CDR3, as DNA: TGCGCCAGCAGCCAAGGAATCCCGGGACAGGGCGGTTACGAGCAGTACTTC. It codes for CASSQGIPGQGGYEQYF. The gene calls are TRBV4-1 and TRBJ2-7, with 9 bases aligning to TRBD1. CDR3 size: 17 residues. Germline V lookup: CDR1 MGHRA, CDR2 YSYEKL. V lost 1 base and J lost 4; bases outside the gene matches: 11.

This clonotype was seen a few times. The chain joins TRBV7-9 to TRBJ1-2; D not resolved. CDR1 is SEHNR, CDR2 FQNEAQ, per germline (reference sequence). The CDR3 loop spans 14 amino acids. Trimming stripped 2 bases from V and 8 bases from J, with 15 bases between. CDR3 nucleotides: TGTGCCAGCAGCTTACAGTACACAGCGGGGGGCTACACCTTC. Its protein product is CASSLQYTAGGYTF.